This T cell receptor beta chain is from a study of shared clonotypes between healthy human individuals. Study-level results: It was observed that roughly 5.4% of naive CD4 clonotypes were shared across a handful of donors.

Note on this clone: Its target is not known.

The CDR3 totals 12 residues. The V and J ends lost 4 bases and 14 bases, in that order; junction bases with no gene match: 8. CDR1 MNHEY and CDR2 SVGAGI come from the germline V gene. DNA at 150 to 200 ng, around 30,000 T cell genomes, went into sorted-subset replicate PCRs. Generated by immunoSEQ multiplex PCR, the TCRdb table keeps only in-frame clones and is missing some. The table records under 1,100,000 clones, approximately 70% of them present only once. This TCR was recovered from a man younger than 30 in good health. This chain connects TRBV6-5 to TRBJ1-1, with 9 positions matching TRBD1. Sequences were obtained from memory CD4+ T cells sorted from blood. The subset was: CD45RA-negative fraction. The CDR3 nucleotides read TGTGCCAGCAGTTCCGTGGACAGGGGAAAGTTCTTT. Translating it yields CASSSVDRGKFF.